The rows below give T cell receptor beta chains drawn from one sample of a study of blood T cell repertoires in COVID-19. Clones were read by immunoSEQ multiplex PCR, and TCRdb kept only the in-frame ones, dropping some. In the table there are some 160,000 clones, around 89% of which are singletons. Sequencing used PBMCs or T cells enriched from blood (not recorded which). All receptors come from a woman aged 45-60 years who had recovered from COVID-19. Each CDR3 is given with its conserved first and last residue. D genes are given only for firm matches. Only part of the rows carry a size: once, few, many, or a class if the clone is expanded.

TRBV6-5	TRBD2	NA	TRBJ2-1	CASSQEGLATSEQFF	TGTGCCAGCAGCCAAGAGGGACTAGCGACGAGTGAGCAGTTCTTC
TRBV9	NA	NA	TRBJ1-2	CASSVEPGDGYTF	TGTGCCAGCAGCGTAGAGCCGGGGGATGGCTACACCTTC
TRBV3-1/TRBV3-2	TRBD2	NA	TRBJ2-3	CASSLREGTQYF	TGTGCCAGCAGCCTCCGGGAGGGTACGCAGTATTTT
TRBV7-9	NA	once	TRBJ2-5	CASSLVFETQYF	TGTGCCAGCAGCTTAGTCTTCGAGACCCAGTACTTC
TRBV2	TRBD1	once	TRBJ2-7	CASSEGGQGSYEQYF	TGTGCCAGCAGTGAAGGGGGACAGGGATCCTACGAGCAGTACTTC
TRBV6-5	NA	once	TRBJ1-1	CASRLSGFTEAFF	TGTGCCAGCAGGCTATCAGGGTTTACTGAAGCTTTCTTT
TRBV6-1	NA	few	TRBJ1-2	CASSEQIYGYTF	TGTGCCAGCAGTGAACAGATCTATGGCTACACCTTC
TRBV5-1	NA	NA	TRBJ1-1	CASSLGPTGKTEAFF	TGCGCCAGCAGCTTGGGACCGACGGGAAAAACTGAAGCTTTCTTT
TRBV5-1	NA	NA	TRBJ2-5	CASSFQGWGETQYF	TGCGCCAGCAGCTTCCAGGGTTGGGGAGAGACCCAGTACTTC
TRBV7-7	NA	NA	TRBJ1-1	CASSSKPGTRTFF	TGTGCCAGCAGCTCTAAGCCAGGGACAAGGACTTTCTTT
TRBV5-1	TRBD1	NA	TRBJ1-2	CASGEDRGGYTF	TGCGCCAGCGGGGAGGACAGGGGCGGCTACACCTTC
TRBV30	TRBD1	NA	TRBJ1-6	CAWSAITGGQSPLHF	TGTGCCTGGAGTGCGATTACAGGGGGGCAATCACCCCTCCACTTT
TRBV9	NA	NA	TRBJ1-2	CASSVGSGVDGYTF	TGTGCCAGCAGCGTAGGATCAGGGGTAGATGGCTACACCTTC
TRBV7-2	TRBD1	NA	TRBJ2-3	CASSASLRRGRTDTQYF	TGTGCCAGCAGCGCCTCTTTGAGAAGGGGGCGCACAGATACGCAGTATTTT
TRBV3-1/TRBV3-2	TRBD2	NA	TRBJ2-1	CASSQDPLAGLRSEQFF	TGTGCCAGCAGCCAAGATCCCCTAGCGGGCCTTCGGAGTGAGCAGTTCTTC
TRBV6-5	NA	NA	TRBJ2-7	CASSSTGQLYEQYF	TGTGCCAGCAGTAGTACAGGGCAGCTCTACGAGCAGTACTTC
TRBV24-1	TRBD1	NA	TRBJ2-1	CATSAIDRENEQFF	TGTGCCACCAGTGCTATCGACAGGGAGAATGAGCAGTTCTTC
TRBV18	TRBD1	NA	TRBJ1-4	CASSPGQGSNEKLFF	TGTGCCAGCTCACCAGGACAGGGGTCTAATGAAAAACTGTTTTTT
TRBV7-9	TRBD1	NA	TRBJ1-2	CASSPGQGVEGYTF	TGTGCCAGCAGCCCGGGACAGGGGGTCGAAGGCTACACCTTC
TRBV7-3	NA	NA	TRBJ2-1	CASSLTSRVEQFF	TGTGCCAGCAGCTTAACTAGCCGGGTTGAGCAGTTCTTC
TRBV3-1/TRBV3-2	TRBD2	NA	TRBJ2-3	CASSQDLLAGGADTQYF	TGTGCCAGCAGCCAAGATCTGCTAGCGGGGGGCGCAGATACGCAGTATTTT
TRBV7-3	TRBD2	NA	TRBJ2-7	CASSLQASGPYEQYF	TGTGCCAGCAGCTTACAGGCTAGCGGTCCCTACGAGCAGTACTTC
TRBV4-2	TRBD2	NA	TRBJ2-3	CASSQGPERGGADTQYF	TGTGCCAGCAGCCAGGGGCCCGAGCGGGGGGGCGCAGATACGCAGTATTTT
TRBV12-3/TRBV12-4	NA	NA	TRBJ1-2	CASSSQGVYGYTF	TGTGCCAGCAGTTCACAGGGAGTCTATGGCTACACCTTC
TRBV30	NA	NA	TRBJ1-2	CAWSVIQANPYGYTF	TGTGCCTGGAGTGTAATCCAGGCCAACCCCTATGGCTACACCTTC
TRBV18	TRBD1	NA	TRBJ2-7	CASSPGGTGAVEQYF	TGTGCCAGCTCACCGGGTGGGACAGGGGCTGTCGAGCAGTACTTC
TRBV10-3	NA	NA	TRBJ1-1	CAISDVNTEAFF	TGTGCCATCAGTGACGTGAACACTGAAGCTTTCTTT
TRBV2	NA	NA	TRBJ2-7	CASSVQRGGPYEQYF	TGTGCCAGCAGTGTTCAAAGGGGGGGCCCCTACGAGCAGTACTTC
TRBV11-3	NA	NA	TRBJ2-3	CASSSDRDTQYF	TGTGCCAGCAGCTCGGACAGAGATACGCAGTATTTT
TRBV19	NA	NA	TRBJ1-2	CASSSGGGYTF	TGTGCCAGTAGCTCAGGAGGGGGCTACACCTTC
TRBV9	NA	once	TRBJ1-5	CASSVGGESQPQHF	TGTGCCAGCAGCGTTGGCGGGGAGAGTCAGCCCCAGCATTTT
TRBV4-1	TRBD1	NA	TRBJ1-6	CASSLDRGYNSPLHF	TGCGCCAGCAGCTTGGACAGGGGCTATAATTCACCCCTCCACTTT
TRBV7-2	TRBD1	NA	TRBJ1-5	CASSKGTGASNQPQHF	TGTGCCAGCAGCAAAGGGACAGGGGCCTCTAATCAGCCCCAGCATTTT
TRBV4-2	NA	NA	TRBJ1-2	CASSQFQRESGGYTF	TGTGCCAGCAGCCAGTTTCAGAGGGAGAGTGGAGGCTACACCTTC
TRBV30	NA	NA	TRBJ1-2	CAWSVTRTHYGYTF	TGTGCCTGGAGTGTGACCAGGACACATTATGGCTACACCTTC
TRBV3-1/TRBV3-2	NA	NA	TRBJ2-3	CASSSGPGVADTQYF	TGTGCCAGCAGCTCCGGGCCCGGGGTCGCAGATACGCAGTATTTT
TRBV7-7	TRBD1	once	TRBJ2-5	CASSLGDRAQETQYF	TGTGCCAGCAGCTTAGGGGACAGGGCGCAAGAGACCCAGTACTTC
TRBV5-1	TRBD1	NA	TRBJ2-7	CASTLTGAIYEQYF	TGCGCCAGCACCTTGACAGGGGCCATCTACGAGCAGTACTTC
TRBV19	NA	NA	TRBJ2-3	CASRLTTAPTDTQYF	TGTGCCAGTAGGTTAACGACAGCTCCTACAGATACGCAGTATTTT